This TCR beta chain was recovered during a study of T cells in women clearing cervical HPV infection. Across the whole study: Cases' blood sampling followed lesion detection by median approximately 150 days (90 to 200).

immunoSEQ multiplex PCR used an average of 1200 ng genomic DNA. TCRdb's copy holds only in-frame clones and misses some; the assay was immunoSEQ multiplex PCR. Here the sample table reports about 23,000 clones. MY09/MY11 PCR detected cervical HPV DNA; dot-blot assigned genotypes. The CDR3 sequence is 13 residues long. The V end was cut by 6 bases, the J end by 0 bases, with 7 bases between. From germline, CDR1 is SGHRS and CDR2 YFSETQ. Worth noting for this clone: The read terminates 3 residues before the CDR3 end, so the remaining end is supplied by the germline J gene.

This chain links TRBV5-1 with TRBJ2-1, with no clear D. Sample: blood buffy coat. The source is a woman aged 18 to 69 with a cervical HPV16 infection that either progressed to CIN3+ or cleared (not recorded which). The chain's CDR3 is CASMTGSYNEQFF. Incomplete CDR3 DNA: TGCGCCAGCATGACTGGCTCCTACAATGAG.